This T cell receptor (beta chain) was identified in a study of T cells after yellow fever vaccination. About this clonotype: Its matching antigen is unknown.

Study results and limitations: By day 5 rather than day 15, the secondary response had peaked, though it was weaker. The booster saw the reappearance of most primary-vaccination clones (around 95% CD4, 80% to 90% CD8). Within FACS-sorted repertoires, abundant clonotypes contaminating from the bulk population could be present.

TCRdb re-analysed the 5' RACE reads in MiXCR, keeping a single row per CDR3 protein. The sample gives about 510,000 distinct CDR3 sequences, around a fifth of which show up once; approximately 15% is in the top ten. Sequenced here: PBMCs, sampled around 3 weeks after the first yellow fever vaccination. The source is a man in his late teens or twenties who received the YFV17D yellow fever vaccine.

CDR3 region: CASRSGAGADTQYF. CDR3 in DNA: TGCGCCAGCCGGAGCGGGGCAGGTGCAGATACGCAGTATTTT. The chain has TRBV10-1 and TRBJ2-3; 7 nucleotides line up with TRBD2. The trim removed 8 bases at V and 4 bases at J, leaving 9 bases unmatched. The CDR3 totals 14 residues. The V gene's germline CDR1 is WNHNN and CDR2 SYGVQD (reference sequence).